This TCR beta chain was obtained from a study of cytomegalovirus exposure and HLA in healthy donors. The CDR3 is made up of 15 amino acids. Looked up from germline, CDR1 is MNHNS and CDR2 is SASEGT. J was trimmed by 0 bases and V by 4 bases; bases with no gene match: 5. TCRdb keeps only in-frame clones here, not all; method: immunoSEQ multiplex PCR. The sample lists about 200,000 clones; about 81% were seen once. What was sequenced was PBMCs. This TCR came from a woman aged 25 to 45 in good health and CMV-seronegative. This chain joins TRBV6-1 and TRBJ2-7; the match to TRBD2 covers 8 bases. CDR3 protein: CASSGPGTSSYEQYF. The CDR3 DNA sequence: TGTGCCAGCAGTGGTCCCGGGACTAGCTCCTACGAGCAGTACTTC.